The T cell receptor beta chain under discussion was sequenced for a study of long-term antiretroviral therapy in people with HIV. Whole-study findings and limits: Before ART, certain clones expanded, and these dominated the repertoire at all time points.

This CDR3 has 15 amino acids. Germline V CDR1 and CDR2: SGHRS, YFSETQ. V trimming: 4 bases; J trimming: 1 base; junction bases outside the gene matches: 7. Comment on this clone: What it recognizes is unknown.

immunoSEQ v3.0 was run at survey level. Only in-frame clones appear in the TCRdb table, and some are missing; sequencing was by immunoSEQ multiplex PCR. In the table there are around 35,000 clones, around 78% of which are singletons. The J gene is TRBJ2-7, the V gene TRBV5-1, with 8 positions matching TRBD1. The source of this sequence is a woman aged 45-60 years with HIV. The sequencing here drew on unsorted PBMCs, taken 3.1 years after starting antiretroviral therapy. Here the CDR3 DNA reads TGCGCCAGCAGCCCAGGCCGGGACAGGTCCTACGAGCAGTACGTC. Encoded protein: CASSPGRDRSYEQYV.